This T cell receptor (beta chain) emerged from a study of T cells in Graves' hyperthyroidism and ophthalmopathy. RNA transcripts were the template for amplifying TCR beta CDR3 regions. The HTBI primer set drove a first-round RT-PCR of the TCR CDR3. Each CDR3 protein gets one entry after TCRdb re-called the multiplex PCR reads with MiXCR. Counted here are around 420,000 distinct CDR3 sequences, around 15% occurring once; the ten biggest clones make up about 5%. The V gene end was trimmed by 6 bases and the J gene end by 7 bases; junction bases not matched to a gene: 2. Per germline, CDR1 MNHNS and CDR2 SASEGT. This CDR3 has 12 amino acids. This clonotype has just a few counts.

Sequenced sample: blood. The source of this sequence is a woman aged 18-30 years with Graves' hyperthyroidism. V and J are TRBV6-1 and TRBJ1-4; 7 bases match TRBD1. DNA for the CDR3: TGTGCCAGCAGGGGACAGCGTGAAAAACTGTTTTTT. Encoded protein: CASRGQREKLFF.